What follows are 27 T cell receptor beta chains derived from one specimen sequenced in a study of cytomegalovirus exposure and HLA in healthy donors (TCRdb year 2017). Libraries came from the immunoSEQ multiplex PCR assay. For the multiplex PCR, a mixture combining 60 forward primers for TCR Vbeta segments and 13 reverse primers for TCR Jbeta segments was used. TCRdb took over this immuneACCESS table, retaining in-frame rearrangements with V and J assigned. Such tables are incomplete; in checked studies, under half of the missing clones stem from an unresolved V gene, and the remainder is unexplained. In all, the sample holds fewer than 200,000 clones, and about two thirds of those were seen once. 2% to 2.5% of the sample is taken by the ten largest. The sample taken for sequencing was PBMCs. The receptors come from a human donor in good health.

The CDR3 DNA is TGCGCCAGCAGCTTGGCCGGGACAGGGGGTGAAGGCCCCTACACCTTC. Protein product: CASSLAGTGGEGPYTF. The J gene is TRBJ1-2, the V gene TRBV5-1; 11 bases line up with TRBD1. The CDR3 is 16 amino acids. Germline V CDR1 and CDR2: SGHRS, YFSETQ. V lost 0 bases to trimming and J lost 10 bases; unmatched junction nucleotides: 11.

The rearrangement links TRBV15 to TRBJ2-5, with a weak D call TRBD1 (5 bases). Trimming took 5 bases from V and 5 from J, leaving 15 bases between them. Germline assignment: CDR1 LNHNV and CDR2 YYDKDF (reference sequence). The CDR3 covers 14 residues. The CDR3 is CATSVRQLRETQYF. The DNA for the CDR3 is TGTGCCACCAGCGTACGACAGTTAAGGGAGACCCAGTACTTC.

The chain combines TRBV11-3 with TRBJ2-5; TRBD2 might be the D (5 bases). The CDR3 covers 16 residues. V was cut by 1 base and J by 1 base, with 13 bases left in between. Germline V gives CDR1 SGHNT, CDR2 YENEEA. In nucleotides, the CDR3 is TGTGCCAGCAGCTTAGCCTGGGTAGAGGGCCAAGAGACCCAGTACTTC. It is translated as CASSLAWVEGQETQYF.

This chain connects TRBV7-2 to TRBJ1-3; D not certain. The CDR3 extends over 15 amino acids. Germline lookup yields CDR1 SGHTA and CDR2 FQGNSA. V lost 4 bases and J 0 bases, leaving 10 bases between the germline ends. CDR3 in amino acids: CASSSSLSSGNTIYF. CDR3 coding DNA: TGTGCCAGCAGCTCGTCACTGAGCTCTGGAAACACCATATATTTT.

The gene calls are TRBV7-3 and TRBJ2-3; TRBD2 matches 8 bases. The CDR3 is made up of 16 amino acids. Germline trimming cut 1 base from V and 4 bases from J; bases unmatched to any gene: 7. Germline lookup yields CDR1 SGHTA and CDR2 FQGTGA. CDR3 DNA sequence: TGTGCCAGCAGCTTAAACGGGGGGGCCGTGGCAGATACGCAGTATTTT. This codes for CASSLNGGAVADTQYF. The variable domain in full, with the rest retrieved from reference TRBV7-3 and TRBJ2-3, is GAGVSQTPSNKVTEKGKYVELRCDPISGHTALYWYRQSLGQGPEFLIYFQGTGAADDSGLPNDRFFAVRPEGSVSTLKIQRTERGDSAVYLCASSLNGGAVADTQYFGPGTRLTVL.

The chain recombines TRBV19 with TRBJ1-2, with 7 positions matching TRBD1. The ends lost 8 bases at V and 6 bases at J; junction bases unmatched: 6. Germline V gene lookup returns CDR1 LNHDA and CDR2 SQIVND (reference sequence). This CDR3 contains 12 residues. CDR3 residues: CASLQGWNGYTF. The CDR3, as DNA: TGTGCCAGTCTACAGGGGTGGAATGGCTACACCTTC. Full variable domain (outside the CDR3, taken from reference TRBV19 and TRBJ1-2): DGGITQSPKYLFRKEGQNVTLSCEQNLNHDAMYWYRQDPGQGLRLIYYSQIVNDFQKGDIAEGYSVSREKKESFPLTVTSAQKNPTAFYLCASLQGWNGYTFGSGTRLTVV.

The chain carries TRBV27 and TRBJ1-4; D ambiguous. Looked up from germline, CDR1 is MNHEY and CDR2 is SMNVEV (reference sequence). V lost 8 bases and J 7 bases, leaving 14 bases between the germline ends. The CDR3 loop spans 13 amino acids. This CDR3 is CASPRQEGEKLFF. CDR3 coding DNA: TGTGCCAGCCCGCGACAAGAGGGTGAAAAACTGTTTTTT.

V gene TRBV29-1 combines with J gene TRBJ1-2; D is unresolved. V was clipped by 4 bases and J by 1 base, with 7 bases between them. The CDR3 extends over 12 amino acids. The germline V gene has CDR1 SQVTM and CDR2 ANQGSEA. CDR3 sequence reads: CSVGPGNYGYTF. In nucleotides, the CDR3 is TGCAGCGTTGGGCCAGGTAACTATGGCTACACCTTC.

This clone occurred a few times. The gene calls are TRBV10-3 and TRBJ1-3; D gene uncertain. Trimming took off 11 bases at V and 6 bases at J, with 20 bases between the two ends. This CDR3 has 14 residues. The germline V gene has CDR1 ENHRY and CDR2 SYGVKD. CDR3 sequence: CASLGGEDKNTIYF. CDR3 bases: TGTGCCTCCCTCGGCGGGGAAGATAAAAACACCATATATTTT.

This clone appeared a few times. The CDR3 DNA sequence: TGTGCCAGCAGTGTTGCAGGGCCCGGGGCCAACGTCCTGACTTTC. Its protein product is CASSVAGPGANVLTF. The J gene is TRBJ2-6, the V gene TRBV25-1; D is perhaps TRBD1 (5 bases). The CDR3 has 15 amino acids. The V end was cut by 4 bases, the J end by 4 bases, with 11 bases between. The germline V gene has CDR1 MGHDK and CDR2 SYGVNS.

The chain has TRBV19 and TRBJ1-3, with a possible D match to TRBD1 (6 bases). Per germline, CDR1 LNHDA and CDR2 SQIVND (reference sequence). The CDR3 extends over 16 amino acids. Trimming cost V 6 bases and J 0 bases, with 15 bases left between them. The CDR3 nucleotides read TGTGCCAGTAGGGGAAAGACAGGTCTCTCTGGAAACACCATATATTTT. Encoded protein: CASRGKTGLSGNTIYF.

Concerning this clone: Other nucleotide sequences in the sample specify the same CDR3. The gene calls are TRBV5-5 and TRBJ1-5; 9 bases agree with TRBD1. The CDR3 sequence is 15 residues long. V gave up 4 bases and J gave up 1 base; unmatched junction bases: 3. The V gene's germline CDR1 is SGHKS and CDR2 YYEKEE (reference sequence). CDR3 protein: CASSLTGGSNQPQHF. The DNA for the CDR3 is TGTGCCAGCAGCCTGACAGGGGGGAGCAATCAGCCCCAGCATTTT.

The chain couples TRBV11-3 to TRBJ2-5; tentatively, D is TRBD2 (5 bases). The V gene's germline CDR1 is SGHNT and CDR2 YENEEA. The CDR3 consists of 14 residues. The V and J ends lost 2 bases and 5 bases respectively, with 12 bases between them. As DNA, the CDR3 is TGTGCCAGCAGCTTATACGGGGTCGGGGAGACCCAGTACTTC. Protein sequence: CASSLYGVGETQYF.

The chain is built from TRBV10-3 and TRBJ1-1; 10 positions agree with TRBD1. The V gene end was trimmed by 5 bases and the J gene end by 5 bases; junction bases not matched to a gene: 17. Germline CDR1 and CDR2: ENHRY and SYGVKD. This CDR3 has 18 amino acids. Here the CDR3 reads CAISREIMGQGTSTEAFF. CDR3 DNA sequence: TGTGCCATCAGTAGAGAGATAATGGGACAGGGGACCAGTACTGAAGCTTTCTTT.

This chain uses TRBV5-1 with TRBJ2-2; D perhaps matches TRBD1 (5 bases). Per germline, CDR1 SGHRS and CDR2 YFSETQ. The V gene lost 1 base and the J gene lost 5 bases, with 15 bases spanning the gap. CDR3 length: 16 amino acids. The CDR3 DNA is TGCGCCAGCAGCTTGTGGCCCAGGGCGAGGACCGGGGAGCTGTTTTTT. This encodes CASSLWPRARTGELFF.

This clone came up a few times. The V call is TRBV6-5, the J call TRBJ1-2; a weak D match, TRBD1 (5 bases). Germline V gene sequence: CDR1 MNHEY, CDR2 SVGAGI. V was trimmed by 6 bases and J by 10 bases, leaving 12 bases between them. The CDR3 runs 11 residues. CDR3 in amino acids: CASRGSRDYTF. The CDR3 region has the DNA TGTGCCAGCAGGGGCTCCAGGGACTACACCTTC.

The V and J genes are TRBV9 and TRBJ2-5; 9 nucleotides align to TRBD2. The germline V gene has CDR1 SGDLS and CDR2 YYNGEE. The V gene end was trimmed by 0 bases and the J gene end by 2 bases; junction bases not matched to a gene: 11. This CDR3 is 18 amino acids long. The CDR3 DNA is TGTGCCAGCAGCGTAGAATGGCGGGGGGGCATCGGGCAAGAGACCCAGTACTTC. Its protein product is CASSVEWRGGIGQETQYF.

The chain uses TRBV4-1 and TRBJ2-3, with 11 positions matching TRBD2. Germline V lookup: CDR1 MGHRA, CDR2 YSYEKL. CDR3 size: 17 residues. V lost 5 bases and J lost 1; bases outside the gene matches: 8. The CDR3 protein is CASSYPLAGGRTDTQYF. CDR3 coding DNA: TGCGCCAGCAGCTATCCCCTAGCGGGGGGCCGCACAGATACGCAGTATTTT.

This sequence joins TRBV7-9 and TRBJ2-7; 11 bases are a match to TRBD1. The CDR3 runs 15 residues. V lost 3 bases to trimming and J lost 0 bases; unmatched junction nucleotides: 1. Germline CDR1 reads SEHNR; CDR2 reads FQNEAQ (reference sequence). The CDR3 DNA reads as TGTGCCAGCAGCTTGGGGACAGGGGGCTCCTACGAGCAGTACTTC. Protein product: CASSLGTGGSYEQYF.

The chain links TRBV9 to TRBJ2-1; 13 nucleotides agree with TRBD2. Germline V gene lookup returns CDR1 SGDLS and CDR2 YYNGEE. The CDR3 consists of 18 residues. V lost 0 bases and J lost 4; bases outside the gene matches: 7. CDR3 protein: CASSVGLAGGGAYNEQFF. As DNA, the CDR3 is TGTGCCAGCAGCGTAGGACTAGCGGGGGGCGGAGCTTACAATGAGCAGTTCTTC.

This sequence joins TRBV5-1 and TRBJ1-4, with 7 bases matching TRBD1. The J segment lost 4 bases and the V segment lost 3 bases, leaving 6 bases of the junction unmatched. This CDR3 has 15 amino acids. The germline V gene has CDR1 SGHRS and CDR2 YFSETQ. In nucleotides, the CDR3 is TGCGCCAGCAGCTCGGGCGGGACAGATAATGAAAAACTGTTTTTT. This sequence encodes CASSSGGTDNEKLFF.

The chain joins TRBV7-9 to TRBJ1-4; no clear D. Trimming left V 1 base short and J 3 bases short, with 6 bases between. Germline values: CDR1 SEHNR, CDR2 FQNEAQ (reference sequence). The CDR3 has 14 residues. The DNA for the CDR3 is TGTGCCAGCAGCTTAGTGGCAGCTAATGAAAAACTGTTTTTT. This codes for CASSLVAANEKLFF. Together with reference TRBV7-9 and TRBJ1-4, the CDR3 gives the full variable domain: DTGVSQNPRHKITKRGQNVTFRCDPISEHNRLYWYRQTLGQGPEFLTYFQNEAQLEKSRLLSDRFSAERPKGSFSTLEIQRTEQGDSAMYLCASSLVAANEKLFFGSGTQLSVL.

A remark on this clone: Other DNA sequences within the sample encode an identical CDR3. The genes are TRBV7-6 and TRBJ2-7, with 7 bases fitting TRBD2. Germline V gives CDR1 SGHVS, CDR2 FNYEAQ. The CDR3 has 13 residues. With 1 base clipped from V and 3 bases from J, the junction kept 0 bases outside the gene matches. The CDR3 DNA follows: TGTGCCAGCAGCTTAGGGGGGGGCTACGAGCAGTACTTC. It specifies CASSLGGGYEQYF. The whole variable domain, remainder taken from reference TRBV7-6 and TRBJ2-7, is GAGVSQSPRYKVTKRGQDVALRCDPISGHVSLYWYRQALGQGPEFLTYFNYEAQQDKSGLPNDRFSAERPEGSISTLTIQRTEQRDSAMYRCASSLGGGYEQYFGPGTRLTVT.

The chain combines TRBV19 with TRBJ2-5; D is unresolved. V dropped 3 bases and J dropped 1 base, with 12 bases sitting between them. Germline assignment: CDR1 LNHDA and CDR2 SQIVND (reference sequence). This CDR3 has 15 residues. CDR3 amino acids: CASSIIRHPQETQYF. DNA for the CDR3: TGTGCCAGTAGTATTATCCGACACCCCCAAGAGACCCAGTACTTC.

This clone was seen more than once but under ten times. The chain links TRBV6-1 to TRBJ1-2, with 9 bases aligning to TRBD1. The CDR3 is 15 residues long. V was clipped by 2 bases and J by 4 bases; unmatched bases: 5. The germline V gene encodes CDR1 MNHNS and CDR2 SASEGT. CDR3 loop: CASSELGQGSYGYTF. Here the CDR3 DNA reads TGTGCCAGCAGTGAACTCGGACAGGGGTCCTATGGCTACACCTTC.

The V call is TRBV10-1, the J call TRBJ1-1, with 10 bases fitting TRBD1. Germline-derived CDR1 and CDR2 are WNHNN and SYGVQD (reference sequence). V dropped 6 bases and J dropped 1; count of bases not matched to a gene: 14. The CDR3 is made up of 18 amino acids. The CDR3 coding sequence is TGCGCCAGCAGATACGGGGACAGGGGTAAGTATGAGAACACTGAAGCTTTCTTT. This encodes CASRYGDRGKYENTEAFF.

The chain combines TRBV6-5 with TRBJ2-1; TRBD2 aligns across 10 bases. The ends lost 0 bases at V and 4 bases at J; junction bases unmatched: 3. The CDR3 loop spans 16 amino acids. Germline CDR1 reads MNHEY; CDR2 reads SVGAGI. The CDR3 DNA is TGTGCCAGCAGTTACTCGTCACTAGCGGGGTACAATGAGCAGTTCTTC. Translating gives CASSYSSLAGYNEQFF.